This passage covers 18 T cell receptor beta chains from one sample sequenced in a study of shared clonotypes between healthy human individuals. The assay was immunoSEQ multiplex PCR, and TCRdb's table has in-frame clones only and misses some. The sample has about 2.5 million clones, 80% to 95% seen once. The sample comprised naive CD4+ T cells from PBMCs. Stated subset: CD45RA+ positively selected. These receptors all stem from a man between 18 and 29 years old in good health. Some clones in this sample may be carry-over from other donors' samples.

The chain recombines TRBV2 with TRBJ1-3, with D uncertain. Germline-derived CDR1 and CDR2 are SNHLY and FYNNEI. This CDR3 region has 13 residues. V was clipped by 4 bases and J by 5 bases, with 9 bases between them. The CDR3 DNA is TGTGCCAGCAGTGTCGAGGGTAGAAACACCATATATTTT. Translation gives CASSVEGRNTIYF.

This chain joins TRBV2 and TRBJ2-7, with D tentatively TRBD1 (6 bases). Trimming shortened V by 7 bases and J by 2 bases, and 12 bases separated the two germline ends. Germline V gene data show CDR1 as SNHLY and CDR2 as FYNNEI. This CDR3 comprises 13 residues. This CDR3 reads CASTDSGAYEQYF. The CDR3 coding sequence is TGTGCCAGCACGGACAGTGGGGCCTACGAGCAGTACTTC.

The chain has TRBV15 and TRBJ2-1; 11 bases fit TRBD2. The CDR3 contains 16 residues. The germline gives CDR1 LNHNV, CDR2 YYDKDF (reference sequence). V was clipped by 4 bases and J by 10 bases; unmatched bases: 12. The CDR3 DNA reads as TGTGCCACCAGCAAGGGTGGGACTAGCGGAATAGGGGAGCAGTTCTTC. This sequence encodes CATSKGGTSGIGEQFF.

As DNA, the CDR3 is TGTGCCAGCAGTTACCTGACGGGACTAGCGAGAAACGAGCAGTACTTC. This translates into CASSYLTGLARNEQYF. The chain uses TRBV6-5 and TRBJ2-7; 10 bases agree with TRBD2. After removal of 2 bases from V and 5 bases from J, the junction contained 9 bases not matched to a gene. Per germline, CDR1 MNHEY and CDR2 SVGAGI. The length of the CDR3 is 16 residues.

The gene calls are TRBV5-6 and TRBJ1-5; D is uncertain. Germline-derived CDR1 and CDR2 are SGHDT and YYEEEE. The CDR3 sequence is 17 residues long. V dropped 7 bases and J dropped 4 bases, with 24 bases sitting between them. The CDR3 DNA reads TGTGCCAGCCTTAAGGGCGGGTTAGGAGGGATTAATCAGCCCCAGCATTTT. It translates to CASLKGGLGGINQPQHF.

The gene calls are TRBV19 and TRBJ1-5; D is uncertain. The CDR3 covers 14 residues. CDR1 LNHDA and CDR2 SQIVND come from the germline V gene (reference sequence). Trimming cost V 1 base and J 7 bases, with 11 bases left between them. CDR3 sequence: CASSIAGEGQPQHF. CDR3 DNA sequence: TGTGCCAGTAGTATAGCCGGGGAGGGACAGCCCCAGCATTTT. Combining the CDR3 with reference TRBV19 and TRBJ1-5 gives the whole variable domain DGGITQSPKYLFRKEGQNVTLSCEQNLNHDAMYWYRQDPGQGLRLIYYSQIVNDFQKGDIAEGYSVSREKKESFPLTVTSAQKNPTAFYLCASSIAGEGQPQHFGDGTRLSIL.

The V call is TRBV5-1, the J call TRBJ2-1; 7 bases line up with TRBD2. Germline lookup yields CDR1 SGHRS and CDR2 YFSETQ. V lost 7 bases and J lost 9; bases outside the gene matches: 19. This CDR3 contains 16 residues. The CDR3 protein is CASATLFGGGSTEQFF. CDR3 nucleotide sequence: TGCGCCAGCGCGACACTCTTTGGCGGGGGATCAACTGAGCAGTTCTTC.

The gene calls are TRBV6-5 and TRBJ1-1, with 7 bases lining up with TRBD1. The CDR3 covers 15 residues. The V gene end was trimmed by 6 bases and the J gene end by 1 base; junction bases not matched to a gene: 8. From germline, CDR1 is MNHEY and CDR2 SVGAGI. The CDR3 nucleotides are TGTGCCAGCAGGATAGACAGGGCAGGGAACACTGAAGCTTTCTTT. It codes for CASRIDRAGNTEAFF.

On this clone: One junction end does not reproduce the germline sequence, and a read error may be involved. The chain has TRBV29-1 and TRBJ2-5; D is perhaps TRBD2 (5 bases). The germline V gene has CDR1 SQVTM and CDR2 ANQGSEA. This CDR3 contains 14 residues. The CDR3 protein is CSVGGLRAQGTQYF. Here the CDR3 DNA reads TGCAGCGTTGGCGGGTTACGGGCTCAAGGGACCCAGTACTTC. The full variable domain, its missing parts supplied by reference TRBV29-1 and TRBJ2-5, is SAVISQKPSRDICQRGTSLTIQCQVDSQVTMMFWYRQQPGQSLTLIATANQGSEATYESGFVIDKFPISRPNLTFSTLTVSNMSPEDSSIYLCSVGGLRAQGTQYFGPGTRLLVL.

DNA of the CDR3: TGTGCCAGCTCACCGAGGGGGGCAGAAGAAAAACTGTTTTTT. Protein: CASSPRGAEEKLFF. The chain recombines TRBV18 with TRBJ1-4, with D possibly being TRBD1 (6 bases). V lost 3 bases to trimming and J lost 8 bases, with 13 bases between them. From germline, CDR1 is KGHSH and CDR2 LQKENI. This CDR3 comprises 14 residues.

The DNA of the CDR3 is TGTGCCAGCGGCCCCCAGGCCGGGATTATAAGGGAGCAGTACTTC. Amino acids: CASGPQAGIIREQYF. The V and J genes are TRBV6-6 and TRBJ2-7; D perhaps matches TRBD2 (5 bases). The CDR3 covers 15 residues. Trimming took 8 bases from V and 7 from J, leaving 24 bases between them. CDR1 and CDR2 from the germline V gene are MNHNY and SVGAGI (reference sequence).

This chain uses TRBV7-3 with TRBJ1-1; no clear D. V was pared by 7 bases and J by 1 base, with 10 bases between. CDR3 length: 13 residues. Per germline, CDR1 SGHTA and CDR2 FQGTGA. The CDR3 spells CASKATQNTEAFF. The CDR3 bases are TGTGCCAGCAAAGCCACCCAGAACACTGAAGCTTTCTTT. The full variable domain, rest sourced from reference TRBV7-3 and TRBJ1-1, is GAGVSQTPSNKVTEKGKYVELRCDPISGHTALYWYRQSLGQGPEFLIYFQGTGAADDSGLPNDRFFAVRPEGSVSTLKIQRTERGDSAVYLCASKATQNTEAFFGQGTRLTVV.

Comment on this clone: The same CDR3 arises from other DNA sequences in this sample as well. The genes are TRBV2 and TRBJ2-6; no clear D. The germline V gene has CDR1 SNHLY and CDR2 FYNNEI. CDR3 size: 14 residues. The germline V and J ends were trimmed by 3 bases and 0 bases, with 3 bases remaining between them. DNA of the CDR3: TGTGCCAGCAGTGAGCGCTCTGGGGCCAACGTCCTGACTTTC. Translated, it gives CASSERSGANVLTF.

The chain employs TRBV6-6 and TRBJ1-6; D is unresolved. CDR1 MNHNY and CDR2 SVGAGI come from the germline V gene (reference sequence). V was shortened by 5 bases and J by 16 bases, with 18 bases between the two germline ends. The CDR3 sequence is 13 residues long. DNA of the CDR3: TGTGCCAGCAGTGACTTTACCCGGGAGAGGCTCCACTTT. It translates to CASSDFTRERLHF.

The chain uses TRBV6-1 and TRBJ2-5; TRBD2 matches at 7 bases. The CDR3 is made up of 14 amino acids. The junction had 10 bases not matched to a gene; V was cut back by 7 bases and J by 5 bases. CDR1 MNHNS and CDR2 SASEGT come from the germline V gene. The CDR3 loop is CASNRAGGGETQYF. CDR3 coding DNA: TGTGCCAGCAATCGAGCCGGGGGAGGGGAGACCCAGTACTTC.

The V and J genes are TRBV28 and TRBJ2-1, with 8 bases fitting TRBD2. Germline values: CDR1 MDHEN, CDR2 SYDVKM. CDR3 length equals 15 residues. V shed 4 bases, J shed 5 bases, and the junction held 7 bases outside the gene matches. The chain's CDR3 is CASSYSGLGHNEQFF. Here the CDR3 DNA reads TGTGCCAGCAGTTACTCGGGACTAGGTCACAATGAGCAGTTCTTC.

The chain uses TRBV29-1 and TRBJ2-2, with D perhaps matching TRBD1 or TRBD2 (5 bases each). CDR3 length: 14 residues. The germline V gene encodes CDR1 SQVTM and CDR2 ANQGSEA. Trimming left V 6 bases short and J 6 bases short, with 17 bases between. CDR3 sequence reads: CSVLGTTLSGELFF. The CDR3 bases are TGCAGCGTCCTCGGGACCACACTTTCCGGGGAGCTGTTTTTT.

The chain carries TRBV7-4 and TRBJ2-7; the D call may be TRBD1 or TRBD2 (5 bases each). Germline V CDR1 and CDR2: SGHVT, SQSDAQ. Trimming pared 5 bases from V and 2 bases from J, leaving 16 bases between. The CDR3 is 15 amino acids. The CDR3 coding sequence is TGTGCCAGCAGCAAGGGACGGAAAGAAACCTACGAGCAGTACTTC. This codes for CASSKGRKETYEQYF.